A selection of T cell receptor beta chains follows, all from one sample in a study of blood T cell repertoires in COVID-19. Using immunoSEQ multiplex PCR, the repertoire was profiled, and TCRdb retains in-frame clones only, with some absent. The sample lists 20,000 or so clones, around 90% seen once, with 4% in the top ten. Sequenced input: peripheral blood. These receptors were obtained from a human donor in a cohort sampled during active COVID-19. The CDR3 runs from the conserved cysteine through the conserved F or W. D genes are given only for firm matches. Size is omitted from some rows. Given values are once, few, many or a class for expanded clones.

CDR3 DNA,CDR3 protein,clone size,J gene,V gene,D gene
TGCGCCAGCAGCCAAAGAGGGGGGGGCACAGATACGCAGTATTTT,CASSQRGGGTDTQYF,-,TRBJ2-3,TRBV4-3,-
TGTGCTAGTGGTTCCCGACAGGAAAGTACCGGGGAGCTGTTTTTT,CASGSRQESTGELFF,-,TRBJ2-2,TRBV12-5,-
TGTGCCAGCAGCTTAGGGCAGGGGAACAATCAGCCCCAGCATTTT,CASSLGQGNNQPQHF,-,TRBJ1-5,TRBV13,-
TGCGCCAGCAGCCAAGCCAGAGGCACCGAAGCTTTCTTT,CASSQARGTEAFF,-,TRBJ1-1,TRBV4-1,-
TGTGCCAGCAGGCTAGCCCGTGAGCAGTTCTTC,CASRLAREQFF,-,TRBJ2-1,TRBV11-2,-
TGTGCCAGCAGTCTGACGGCTAGCGGGAATTCTGGGGAGCTGTTTTTT,CASSLTASGNSGELFF,-,TRBJ2-2,TRBV7-8,TRBD2
TGTGCCATCTACCGGGACAGACTCACCGGGGAGCTGTTTTTT,CAIYRDRLTGELFF,-,TRBJ2-2,TRBV6-5,TRBD1
TGTGCCAGCAGCTTTGGTCCCGGCGGGGGGGCGGAGACCCAGTACTTC,CASSFGPGGGAETQYF,once,TRBJ2-5,TRBV7-3,TRBD2
TGTACCACCAGTGAAGGGTCAGGGGGGTTCGCTGAAGCTTTCTTT,CTTSEGSGGFAEAFF,-,TRBJ1-1,TRBV24-1,TRBD1
TGTGCCAGCAGTGACTCGACCCCCGGGGGTCACTTCAATGAGCAGTTCTTC,CASSDSTPGGHFNEQFF,few,TRBJ2-1,TRBV6-4,-
TGTGCCAGCAGCTTAGGAGGGACAGGGCATTCACCCCTCCACTTT,CASSLGGTGHSPLHF,-,TRBJ1-6,TRBV7-9,TRBD1
TGTGCCAGCAGCTTACGGGACAGGGTCTACGAGCAGTACTTC,CASSLRDRVYEQYF,few,TRBJ2-7,TRBV7-9,TRBD1
TGCGCCAGCAGCCAAGAAAGACGTGTTTCAGGGGACCCTACCGGGGAGCTGTTTTTT,CASSQERRVSGDPTGELFF,-,TRBJ2-2,TRBV4-1,-
TGTGCCAGCTCACTCCGGGCCGGACTAGCCAAAAACATTCAGTACTTC,CASSLRAGLAKNIQYF,-,TRBJ2-4,TRBV18,-
TGTGCCATCAGGAAGGACAGGGGGCTGGGCAATGAGCAGTTCTTC,CAIRKDRGLGNEQFF,-,TRBJ2-1,TRBV10-3,TRBD1
TGTGCCACCAGTGACTCTGGGGAGGGGCCCAAAAACATTCAGTACTTC,CATSDSGEGPKNIQYF,-,TRBJ2-4,TRBV24-1,TRBD2
TGTGCCAGCAGCTTACACCAAACTTCTAGCACAGATACGCAGTATTTT,CASSLHQTSSTDTQYF,-,TRBJ2-3,TRBV7-2,-
TGTGCCAGTACGGGGTATTTGACATTAAGCACCGGGGAGCTGTTTTTT,CASTGYLTLSTGELFF,-,TRBJ2-2,TRBV19,-
TGTGCCAGCAGACCCCCGGGACTAGCGGCTCACAATGAGCAGTTCTTC,CASRPPGLAAHNEQFF,-,TRBJ2-1,TRBV7-9,TRBD2
TGTGCCACCAGCAGAGATGGAGGAAGCCAGCATTTT,CATSRDGGSQHF,-,TRBJ1-5,TRBV15,-
TGTGCCAGCAGCTTGGGTTTTCTCCGCGGGGGGAACACCGGGGAGCTGTTTTTT,CASSLGFLRGGNTGELFF,-,TRBJ2-2,TRBV5-6,TRBD2
TGTGCCATCAGTGACGGGACTAGCGGGAGGACAGGGAATGAGCAGTTCTTC,CAISDGTSGRTGNEQFF,-,TRBJ2-1,TRBV10-3,TRBD2
TGTGCCAGCAGCTTTCTTCAGGGGGCCGTAGCCAAAAACATTCAGTACTTC,CASSFLQGAVAKNIQYF,once,TRBJ2-4,TRBV7-9,TRBD1
TGCGCCAGCAGCGGCACCGGGACTAGCGGGGGGTTCTACAATGAGCAGTTCTTC,CASSGTGTSGGFYNEQFF,once,TRBJ2-1,TRBV5-1,TRBD2
TGTGCCAGTAGGGAACAGGGCCCTGGCTACACCTTC,CASREQGPGYTF,-,TRBJ1-2,TRBV19,-
TGTGCCAGCAGCTTAGGGTGGGGGCTCTACGAGCAGTACTTC,CASSLGWGLYEQYF,-,TRBJ2-7,TRBV7-2,-
TGCGCCAGCAGCCCAGACCCGGGAGCGGGGGAGCAGTTCTTC,CASSPDPGAGEQFF,-,TRBJ2-1,TRBV4-1,TRBD2
TGTGCCAGCAGCCCCTCCCCGACAGATACAGATACGCAGTATTTT,CASSPSPTDTDTQYF,-,TRBJ2-3,TRBV5-6,-
TGTGCCAGCAGCCAAGATGTCTATTCGACGCAGTATTTT,CASSQDVYSTQYF,-,TRBJ2-3,TRBV4-2,-
TGTGCCAGCAGTCCAGACTCGGGACAGAATAATTCACCCCTCCACTTT,CASSPDSGQNNSPLHF,-,TRBJ1-6,TRBV9,TRBD1